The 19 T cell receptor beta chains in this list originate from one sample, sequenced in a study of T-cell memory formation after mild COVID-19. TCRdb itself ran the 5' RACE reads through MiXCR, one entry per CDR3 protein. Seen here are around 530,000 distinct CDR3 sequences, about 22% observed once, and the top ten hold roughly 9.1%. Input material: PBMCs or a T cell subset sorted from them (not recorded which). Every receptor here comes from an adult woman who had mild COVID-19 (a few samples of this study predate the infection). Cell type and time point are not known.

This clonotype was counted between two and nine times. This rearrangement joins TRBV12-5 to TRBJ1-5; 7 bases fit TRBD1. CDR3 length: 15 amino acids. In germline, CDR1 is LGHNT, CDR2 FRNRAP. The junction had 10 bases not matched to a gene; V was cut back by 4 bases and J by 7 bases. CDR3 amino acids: CASGSSGRGQQPQHF. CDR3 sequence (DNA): TGTGCTAGTGGTTCGTCGGGGAGGGGGCAACAGCCCCAGCATTTT. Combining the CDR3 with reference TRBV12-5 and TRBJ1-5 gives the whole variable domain DARVTQTPRHKVTEMGQEVTMRCQPILGHNTVFWYRQTMMQGLELLAYFRNRAPLDDSGMPKDRFSAEMPDATLATLKIQPSEPRDSAVYFCASGSSGRGQQPQHFGDGTRLSIL.

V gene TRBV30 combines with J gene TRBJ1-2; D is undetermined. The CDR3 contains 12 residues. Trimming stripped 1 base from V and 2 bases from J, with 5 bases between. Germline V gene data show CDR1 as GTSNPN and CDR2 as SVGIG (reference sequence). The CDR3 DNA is TGTGCCTGGAGTGGAGGGAACTATGGCTACACCTTC. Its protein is CAWSGGNYGYTF.

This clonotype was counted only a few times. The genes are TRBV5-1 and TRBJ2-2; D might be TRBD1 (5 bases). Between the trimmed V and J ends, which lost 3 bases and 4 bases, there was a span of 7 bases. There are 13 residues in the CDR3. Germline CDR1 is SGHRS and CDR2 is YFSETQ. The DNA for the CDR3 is TGCGCCAGCAGCTCGGACATCACCGGGGAGCTGTTTTTT. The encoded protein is CASSSDITGELFF.

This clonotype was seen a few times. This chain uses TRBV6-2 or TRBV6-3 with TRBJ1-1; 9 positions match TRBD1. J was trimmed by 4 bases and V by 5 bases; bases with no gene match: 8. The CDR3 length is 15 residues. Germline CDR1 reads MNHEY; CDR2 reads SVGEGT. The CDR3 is CASSTPDRGFTEAFF. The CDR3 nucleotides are TGTGCCAGCAGTACCCCGGACAGGGGATTCACTGAAGCTTTCTTT.

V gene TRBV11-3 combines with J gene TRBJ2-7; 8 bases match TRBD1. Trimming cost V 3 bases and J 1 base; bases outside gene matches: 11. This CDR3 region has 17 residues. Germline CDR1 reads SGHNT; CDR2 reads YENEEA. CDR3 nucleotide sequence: TGTGCCAGCAGCTTTTCTTCCCACAGGGGGACTTCCTACGAGCAGTACTTC. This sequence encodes CASSFSSHRGTSYEQYF. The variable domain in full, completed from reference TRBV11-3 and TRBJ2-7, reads EAGVVQSPRYKIIEKKQPVAFWCNPISGHNTLYWYLQNLGQGPELLIRYENEEAVDDSQLPKDRFSAERLKGVDSTLKIQPAELGDSAVYLCASSFSSHRGTSYEQYFGPGTRLTVT.

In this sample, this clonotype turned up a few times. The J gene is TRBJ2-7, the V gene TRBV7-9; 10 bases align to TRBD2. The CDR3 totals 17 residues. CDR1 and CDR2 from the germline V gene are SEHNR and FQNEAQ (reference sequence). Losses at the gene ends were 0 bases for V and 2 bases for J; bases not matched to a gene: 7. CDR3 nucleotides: TGTGCCAGCAGCTTAGCGCTTCAGCGGGAGGGCCCCTACGAGCAGTACTTC. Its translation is CASSLALQREGPYEQYF.

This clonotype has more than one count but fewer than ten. CDR3 protein: CSASNAERSGYNEQFF. For the CDR3, the DNA is TGCAGTGCTTCCAACGCTGAGAGGTCTGGGTACAATGAGCAGTTCTTC. The genes are TRBV20-1 and TRBJ2-1; no clear D. V lost 5 bases and J 4 bases, leaving 21 bases between the germline ends. The germline CDR1 and CDR2 sequences are DFQATT and SNEGSKA (reference sequence). This CDR3 has 16 amino acids.

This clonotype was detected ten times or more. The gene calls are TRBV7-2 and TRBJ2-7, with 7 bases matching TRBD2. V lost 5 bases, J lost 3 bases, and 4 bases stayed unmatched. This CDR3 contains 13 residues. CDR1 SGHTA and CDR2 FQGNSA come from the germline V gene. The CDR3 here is CASSRGGGYEQYF. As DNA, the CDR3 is TGTGCCAGCAGCCGTGGGGGGGGCTACGAGCAGTACTTC.

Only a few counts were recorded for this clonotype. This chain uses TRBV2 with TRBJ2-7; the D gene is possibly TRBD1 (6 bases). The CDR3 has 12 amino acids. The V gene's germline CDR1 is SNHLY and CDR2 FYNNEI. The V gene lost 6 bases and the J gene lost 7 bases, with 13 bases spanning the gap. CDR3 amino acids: CASRGDISEQYF. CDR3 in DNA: TGTGCCAGCAGAGGGGACATTAGTGAGCAGTACTTC.

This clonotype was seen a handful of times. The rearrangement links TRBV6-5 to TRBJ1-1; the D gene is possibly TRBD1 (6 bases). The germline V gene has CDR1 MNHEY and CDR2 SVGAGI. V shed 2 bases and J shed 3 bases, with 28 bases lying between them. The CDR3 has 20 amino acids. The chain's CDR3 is CASSYRTPRGGLLSHTEAFF. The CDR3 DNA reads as TGTGCCAGCAGTTACCGTACACCTCGGGGGGGGCTGTTATCCCACACTGAAGCTTTCTTT.

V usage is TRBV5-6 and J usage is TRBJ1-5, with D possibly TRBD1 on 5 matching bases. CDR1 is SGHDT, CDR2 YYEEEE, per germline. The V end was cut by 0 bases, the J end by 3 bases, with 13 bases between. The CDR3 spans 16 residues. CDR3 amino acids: CASSLGGRRPNQPQHF. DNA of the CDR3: TGTGCCAGCAGCTTGGGGGGACGGAGACCCAATCAGCCCCAGCATTTT.

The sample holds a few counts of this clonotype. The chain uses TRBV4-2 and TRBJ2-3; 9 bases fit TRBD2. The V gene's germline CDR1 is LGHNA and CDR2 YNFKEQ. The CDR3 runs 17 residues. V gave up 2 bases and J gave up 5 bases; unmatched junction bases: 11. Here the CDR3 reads CASSQLGLAKKGDTQYF. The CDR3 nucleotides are TGTGCCAGCAGCCAACTAGGACTAGCGAAGAAGGGAGATACGCAGTATTTT.

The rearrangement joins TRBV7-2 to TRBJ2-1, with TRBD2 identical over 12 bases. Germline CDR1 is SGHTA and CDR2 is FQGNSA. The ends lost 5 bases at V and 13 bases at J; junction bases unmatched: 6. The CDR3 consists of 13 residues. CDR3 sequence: CASSPRTSGTQFF. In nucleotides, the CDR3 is TGTGCCAGCAGCCCTCGGACTAGCGGGACTCAGTTCTTC.

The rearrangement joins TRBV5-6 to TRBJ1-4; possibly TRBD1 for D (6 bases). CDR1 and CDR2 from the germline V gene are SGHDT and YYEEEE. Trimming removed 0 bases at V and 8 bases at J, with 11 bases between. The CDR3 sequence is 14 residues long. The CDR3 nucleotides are TGTGCCAGCAGCTTGGAGGGGACATACGAAAAACTGTTTTTT. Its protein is CASSLEGTYEKLFF.

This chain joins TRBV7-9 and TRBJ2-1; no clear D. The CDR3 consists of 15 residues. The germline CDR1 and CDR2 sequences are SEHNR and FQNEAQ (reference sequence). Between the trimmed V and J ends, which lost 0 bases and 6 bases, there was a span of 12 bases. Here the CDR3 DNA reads TGTGCCAGCAGCTTAGCCGCGGACCCCTCCAATGAGCAGTTCTTC. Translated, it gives CASSLAADPSNEQFF.

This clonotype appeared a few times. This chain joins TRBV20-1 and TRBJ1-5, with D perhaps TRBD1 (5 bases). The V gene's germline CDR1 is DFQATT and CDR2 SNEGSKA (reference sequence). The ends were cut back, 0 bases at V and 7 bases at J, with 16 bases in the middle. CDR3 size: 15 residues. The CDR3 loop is CSARDPAAGRQPQHF. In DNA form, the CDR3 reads TGCAGTGCTAGAGATCCGGCGGCAGGGAGGCAGCCCCAGCATTTT.

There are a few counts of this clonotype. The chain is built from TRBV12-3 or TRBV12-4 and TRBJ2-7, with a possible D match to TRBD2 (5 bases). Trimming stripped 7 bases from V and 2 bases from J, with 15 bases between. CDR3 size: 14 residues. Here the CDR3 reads CASTPREEPYEQYF. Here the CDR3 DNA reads TGTGCCAGCACCCCCCGGGAAGAACCCTACGAGCAGTACTTC.

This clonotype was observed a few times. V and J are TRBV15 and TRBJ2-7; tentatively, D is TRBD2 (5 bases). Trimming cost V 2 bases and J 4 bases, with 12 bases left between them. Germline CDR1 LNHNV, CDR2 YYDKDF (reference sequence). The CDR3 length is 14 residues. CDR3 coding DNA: TGTGCCACCAGCAGACCGGACTCGAAATACGAGCAGTACTTC. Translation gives CATSRPDSKYEQYF.

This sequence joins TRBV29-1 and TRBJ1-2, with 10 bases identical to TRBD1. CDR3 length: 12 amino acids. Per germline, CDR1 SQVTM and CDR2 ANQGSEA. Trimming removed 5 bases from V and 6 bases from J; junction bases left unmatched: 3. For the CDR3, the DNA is TGCAGCGTTACCGGACAGGGGGATGGCTACACCTTC. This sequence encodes CSVTGQGDGYTF.